These 24 T cell receptor beta chains came from one sample sequenced in a study of T cell changes during pregnancy in multiple sclerosis. Method: immunoSEQ multiplex PCR; TCRdb's copy keeps in-frame clones and lacks some. The sample includes 70,000 to 95,000 clones, 90% to 95% seen only once; the top ten take 2.6%. The source was peripheral blood, collected after pregnancy. Source of these receptors: a female donor in good health, enrolled as a control in a pregnancy study.

The gene calls are TRBV5-1 and TRBJ1-5; D is perhaps TRBD1 (5 bases). The CDR3 extends over 14 amino acids. Germline lookup yields CDR1 SGHRS and CDR2 YFSETQ. V dropped 4 bases and J dropped 5 bases, with 13 bases sitting between them. Here the CDR3 DNA reads TGCGCCAGCAGCCCCGGGGGGATGGATCAGCCCCAGCATTTT. Translation gives CASSPGGMDQPQHF.

J is TRBJ2-5 and V is TRBV18, with 9 bases matching TRBD2. Germline CDR1 and CDR2: KGHSH and LQKENI. V lost 6 bases and J lost 2; bases outside the gene matches: 7. This CDR3 region has 15 residues. The CDR3 reads CASSLAGATQETQYF. In nucleotides, the CDR3 is TGTGCCAGCTCCTTAGCGGGGGCCACTCAAGAGACCCAGTACTTC.

This chain connects TRBV9 to TRBJ2-3, with D perhaps matching TRBD1 (5 bases). There are 15 residues in the CDR3. Germline V gene lookup returns CDR1 SGDLS and CDR2 YYNGEE. V dropped 4 bases and J dropped 1 base, with 13 bases sitting between them. CDR3 bases: TGTGCCAGCAGCCCAGGGCTGCTTCGCACAGATACGCAGTATTTT. Translating gives CASSPGLLRTDTQYF.

The chain uses TRBV16 and TRBJ2-2, with unresolved D. V shed 1 base and J shed 7 bases, with 7 bases lying between them. The CDR3 is made up of 13 amino acids. Germline V gene sequence: CDR1 KGHSY, CDR2 FQNENV. The CDR3, as DNA: TGTGCCAGCAGCCAATTTACGAGCGGGGAGCTGTTTTTT. It codes for CASSQFTSGELFF. Using reference TRBV16 and TRBJ2-2 for the parts outside the CDR3, the full variable domain is GEEVAQTPKHLVRGEGQKAKLYCAPIKGHSYVFWYQQVLKNEFKFLISFQNENVFDETGMPKERFSAKCLPNSPCSLEIQATKLEDSAVYFCASSQFTSGELFFGEGSRLTVL.

The chain combines TRBV7-3 with TRBJ2-3; 9 nucleotides align to TRBD1. V lost 1 base to trimming and J lost 5 bases; unmatched junction nucleotides: 7. This CDR3 is 16 amino acids long. Germline V gives CDR1 SGHTA, CDR2 FQGTGA. The CDR3 loop is CASSLMLTGGRDTQYF. In DNA, the CDR3 is TGTGCCAGCAGCTTAATGCTAACAGGGGGCAGAGATACGCAGTATTTT.

This chain links TRBV25-1 with TRBJ2-4; a weak D match, TRBD1 (6 bases). V dropped 5 bases and J dropped 7 bases, with 15 bases sitting between them. The V gene's germline CDR1 is MGHDK and CDR2 SYGVNS. The length of the CDR3 is 14 residues. This CDR3 reads CASSNTGTSNIQYF. For the CDR3, the DNA is TGTGCCAGCAGTAATACGGGGACAAGTAACATTCAGTACTTC.

This clone is a singleton in its sample. The chain recombines TRBV7-8 with TRBJ1-3; possibly TRBD1 for D (5 bases). This CDR3 is 17 amino acids long. With 5 bases removed from V and 0 bases from J, the gap between germline ends came to 17 bases. Germline values: CDR1 SGHVS, CDR2 FQNEAQ. CDR3 nucleotide sequence: TGTGCCAGCAGCCCGACTCGGACAACGAGCTCTGGAAACACCATATATTTT. Amino acids: CASSPTRTTSSGNTIYF.

The CDR3, as DNA: TGTGCCAGCAGCGGGACTAGCGGGACCACCTACGAGCAGTACTTC. Its protein is CASSGTSGTTYEQYF. The chain has TRBV7-9 and TRBJ2-7; 13 positions agree with TRBD2. This CDR3 is 15 amino acids long. CDR1 and CDR2 from the germline V gene are SEHNR and FQNEAQ (reference sequence). With V trimmed by 5 bases and J by 2 bases, 3 bases remained unmatched.

The chain carries TRBV9 and TRBJ2-3, with 10 bases that match TRBD1. Germline CDR1 and CDR2: SGDLS and YYNGEE. The length of the CDR3 is 17 residues. After removal of 0 bases from V and 5 bases from J, the junction contained 9 bases not matched to a gene. The CDR3, as DNA: TGTGCCAGCAGCGTAGCTTTAGGGGGACAGGGGCAAGATACGCAGTATTTT. Its protein is CASSVALGGQGQDTQYF. The full variable domain, its missing parts supplied by reference TRBV9 and TRBJ2-3, is DSGVTQTPKHLITATGQRVTLRCSPRSGDLSVYWYQQSLDQGLQFLIQYYNGEERAKGNILERFSAQQFPDLHSELNLSSLELGDSALYFCASSVALGGQGQDTQYFGPGTRLTVL.

CDR3 bases: TGTGCCAGCACCCAAAGGGGGCTCTATGGCTACACCTTC. Encoded protein: CASTQRGLYGYTF. The V and J genes are TRBV6-1 and TRBJ1-2, with 7 bases aligning to TRBD1. Per germline, CDR1 MNHNS and CDR2 SASEGT. The CDR3 extends over 13 amino acids. Trimming took 7 bases from V and 4 from J; bases not matched to a gene: 6.

The gene calls are TRBV10-3 and TRBJ1-1; D possibly corresponds to TRBD1 (6 bases). Trimming took 2 bases from V and 6 from J, leaving 10 bases between them. The CDR3 is 13 residues long. Germline V gene sequence: CDR1 ENHRY, CDR2 SYGVKD. In nucleotides, the CDR3 is TGTGCCATCAGTGAGAAACAGGGTGCTGAAGCTTTCTTT. It yields the protein CAISEKQGAEAFF.

This CDR3 reads CASSRVYEQYF. The CDR3, as DNA: TGTGCCAGCAGCCGAGTCTACGAGCAGTACTTC. The chain is built from TRBV13 and TRBJ2-7; D uncertain. V lost 5 bases to trimming and J lost 3 bases, with 5 bases between them. There are 11 residues in the CDR3. Germline V CDR1 and CDR2: PRHDT, FYEKMQ (reference sequence).

The chain recombines TRBV29-1 with TRBJ2-3; 10 bases are shared with TRBD2. J lost 3 bases, V lost 1 base, and 13 bases had no gene match. The CDR3 length is 18 residues. Germline V lookup: CDR1 SQVTM, CDR2 ANQGSEA. CDR3 in amino acids: CSVEGGGRSGRGTDTQYF. The DNA for the CDR3 is TGCAGCGTTGAAGGAGGGGGGAGAAGCGGGAGGGGTACAGATACGCAGTATTTT.

As DNA, the CDR3 is TGTGCCAGTAGTGAGGACAGGGCGGGTTATACCGGGGAGCTGTTTTTT. Its protein is CASSEDRAGYTGELFF. The rearrangement uses TRBV19 and TRBJ2-2; the match to TRBD1 covers 8 bases. Germline CDR1 reads LNHDA; CDR2 reads SQIVND (reference sequence). The CDR3 has 16 residues. Trimming cost V 5 bases and J 5 bases; bases outside gene matches: 10.

The chain is built from TRBV7-9 and TRBJ1-3, with D perhaps matching TRBD1 (6 bases). V dropped 5 bases and J dropped 2 bases, with 10 bases sitting between them. From germline, CDR1 is SEHNR and CDR2 FQNEAQ (reference sequence). CDR3 length: 14 residues. The CDR3 nucleotides are TGTGCCAGCAGCGCCCGGGACACTGGAAACACCATATATTTT. It yields the protein CASSARDTGNTIYF.

V is TRBV9 and J is TRBJ2-7, with TRBD2 as a possible D gene (6 bases). The V gene lost 0 bases and the J gene lost 1 base, with 11 bases spanning the gap. CDR1 and CDR2 (germline): SGDLS, YYNGEE. This CDR3 has 15 amino acids. The CDR3 protein is CASSVAIAESYEQYF. In nucleotides, the CDR3 is TGTGCCAGCAGCGTAGCAATAGCGGAGTCCTACGAGCAGTACTTC. Looking up the rest from reference TRBV9 and TRBJ2-7 gives the full variable domain: DSGVTQTPKHLITATGQRVTLRCSPRSGDLSVYWYQQSLDQGLQFLIQYYNGEERAKGNILERFSAQQFPDLHSELNLSSLELGDSALYFCASSVAIAESYEQYFGPGTRLTVT.

The chain has TRBV10-3 and TRBJ2-7; 14 bases map to TRBD2. CDR3 size: 17 residues. J gave up 5 bases and V 4 bases, and 10 bases lay outside the gene matches. Germline-derived CDR1 and CDR2 are ENHRY and SYGVKD. The CDR3 sequence: CAISGGLAGEGWDEQYF. The DNA of the CDR3 is TGTGCCATCAGTGGGGGACTAGCGGGGGAAGGTTGGGACGAGCAGTACTTC.

V usage is TRBV9 and J usage is TRBJ2-2, with 11 bases fitting TRBD2. The ends lost 2 bases at V and 5 bases at J; junction bases unmatched: 5. CDR3 length equals 16 residues. CDR1 SGDLS and CDR2 YYNGEE come from the germline V gene. The CDR3 sequence is CASSVSGRGGTGELFF. The CDR3 bases are TGTGCCAGCAGCGTTAGCGGGAGGGGAGGAACCGGGGAGCTGTTTTTT.

This clone was recorded once. The V gene is TRBV27, the J gene TRBJ2-1; 14 bases align to TRBD2. Unmatched junction bases numbered 13, after V lost 6 bases and J lost 3 bases. CDR3 length equals 19 residues. Germline values: CDR1 MNHEY, CDR2 SMNVEV (reference sequence). CDR3 region: CASSLRDRGLAGDYNEQFF. In DNA form, the CDR3 reads TGTGCCAGCAGCCTCCGGGACAGGGGACTAGCGGGAGACTACAATGAGCAGTTCTTC.

This chain links TRBV5-8 with TRBJ1-2; 10 bases are a match to TRBD1. Unmatched junction bases numbered 10, after V lost 4 bases and J lost 4 bases. Per the germline V gene, CDR1 is SGHTS and CDR2 is YDEGEE. This CDR3 spans 16 amino acids. CDR3 protein: CASSRDRGQSGYGYTF. The CDR3 coding sequence is TGTGCCAGCAGCAGGGACAGGGGTCAATCGGGCTATGGCTACACCTTC.

The CDR3 region has the DNA TGTGCCAGCAGTTACTTGAACAGGGCCTACAATGAGCAGTTCTTC. Amino acids: CASSYLNRAYNEQFF. The genes are TRBV6-5 and TRBJ2-1; a weak D match, TRBD1 (6 bases). This CDR3 is 15 amino acids long. Germline V gene data show CDR1 as MNHEY and CDR2 as SVGAGI. V was cut by 1 base and J by 2 bases, with 9 bases left in between.

V and J are TRBV19 and TRBJ1-1; unclear D gene. This CDR3 is 12 amino acids long. The V end lost 6 bases, the J end lost 1 base, and 6 bases lay between the germline ends. The germline V gene encodes CDR1 LNHDA and CDR2 SQIVND (reference sequence). The CDR3 DNA reads TGTGCCAGTAGCCCATGGAACACTGAAGCTTTCTTT. It codes for CASSPWNTEAFF.

DNA of the CDR3: TGTGCCAGCAGCGCCGGACTAGCGGCCCACGAGCAGTACTTC. This encodes CASSAGLAAHEQYF. The chain combines TRBV5-4 with TRBJ2-7; TRBD2 matches 10 bases. The V gene's germline CDR1 is SGHNT and CDR2 YYREEE (reference sequence). The CDR3 extends over 14 amino acids. The junction had 6 bases not matched to a gene; V was cut back by 4 bases and J by 5 bases.

About this clone: The germline gene is not matched at one end of the junction; a read error may be the cause. The chain combines TRBV7-7 with TRBJ2-5, with a tentative D call TRBD1 (5 bases). CDR1 and CDR2 (germline): SSHAT, FNYEAQ (reference sequence). This CDR3 has 16 amino acids. The CDR3 is CASSLGSAGPQETQYF. The DNA for the CDR3 is TGTGCTAGCAGCTTGGGGTCAGCAGGGCCCCAAGAGACCCAGTACTTC.